Each of the 19 T cell receptor beta chains below was sequenced from the same sample in a study of blood T cell repertoires in COVID-19. TCRdb's copy holds only in-frame clones and misses some; the assay was immunoSEQ multiplex PCR. The sample shows about 67,000 clones, 70% to 90% of them seen only once. Sequences were obtained from peripheral blood. These receptors came from an elderly woman with acute or convalescent COVID-19.

This rearrangement joins TRBV27 to TRBJ2-7; 7 nucleotides agree with TRBD1. The CDR3 has 16 residues. The germline V gene has CDR1 MNHEY and CDR2 SMNVEV (reference sequence). Trimming took 2 bases from V and 4 from J; bases not matched to a gene: 11. The CDR3 nucleotides read TGTGCCAGCAGTTTAACGTCCGAGACAGGGTTGTACGAGCAGTACTTC. Protein product: CASSLTSETGLYEQYF.

V gene TRBV28 combines with J gene TRBJ1-2; TRBD1 matches at 8 bases. CDR3 length: 13 residues. V was clipped by 6 bases and J by 7 bases; unmatched bases: 7. Germline V gene sequence: CDR1 MDHEN, CDR2 SYDVKM. The CDR3 DNA is TGTGCCAGCAGCCTCAGGGGGCGAGGTGGCTACACCTTC. This encodes CASSLRGRGGYTF.

This clone appeared once. Within the sample, other DNA sequences also encode this same CDR3. The chain employs TRBV27 and TRBJ2-7, with D possibly being TRBD1 (5 bases). The V end lost 2 bases, the J end lost 0 bases, and 5 bases lay between the germline ends. The CDR3 has 13 amino acids. Germline lookup yields CDR1 MNHEY and CDR2 SMNVEV (reference sequence). The CDR3 DNA sequence: TGTGCCAGCAGTTTAAGGGGCTCCTACGAGCAGTACTTC. It encodes CASSLRGSYEQYF.

V is TRBV19 and J is TRBJ2-2; a possible D gene is TRBD2 (6 bases). From germline, CDR1 is LNHDA and CDR2 SQIVND (reference sequence). V lost 6 bases to trimming and J lost 2 bases, with 19 bases between them. This CDR3 comprises 17 residues. The CDR3 DNA reads as TGTGCCAGTAGCCCGCGCCGGGACTCCTTAAACACCGGGGAGCTGTTTTTT. This translates into CASSPRRDSLNTGELFF.

The chain employs TRBV19 and TRBJ2-7, with D perhaps matching TRBD2 (6 bases). Trimming left V 8 bases short and J 0 bases short, with 11 bases between. CDR1 and CDR2 from the germline V gene are LNHDA and SQIVND (reference sequence). The CDR3 is 13 amino acids. The CDR3 DNA sequence: TGTGCCAGTGCGGGACGGAACTCCTACGAGCAGTACTTC. It specifies CASAGRNSYEQYF.

This clone has a count of ten or more. Other DNA sequences in the sample encode the same CDR3. The chain recombines TRBV6-4 with TRBJ1-1; 9 bases fit TRBD1. The CDR3 loop spans 13 amino acids. CDR1 and CDR2 from the germline V gene are MRHNA and SNTAGT. V was clipped by 6 bases and J by 3 bases; unmatched bases: 2. CDR3: CASRRTGDTEAFF. Written as DNA, the CDR3 is TGTGCCAGCAGGAGGACAGGGGACACTGAAGCTTTCTTT.

This chain links TRBV2 with TRBJ1-2; D remains ambiguous. CDR1 and CDR2 from the germline V gene are SNHLY and FYNNEI. Trimming left V 2 bases short and J 8 bases short, with 12 bases between. CDR3 size: 13 residues. The CDR3 DNA is TGTGCCAGCAGTGAACAGTCTGGAGGCGGCTACACCTTC. Protein sequence: CASSEQSGGGYTF.

V and J are TRBV5-6 and TRBJ2-7; D remains ambiguous. V shed 3 bases and J shed 2 bases, with 6 bases lying between them. Germline loops: CDR1 SGHDT, CDR2 YYEEEE. This CDR3 contains 12 residues. The CDR3 here is CASSSLAYEQYF. The CDR3 DNA reads as TGTGCCAGCAGCTCTCTAGCCTACGAGCAGTACTTC.

V is TRBV7-9 and J is TRBJ2-7; D unresolved. Germline lookup yields CDR1 SEHNR and CDR2 FQNEAQ (reference sequence). V lost 5 bases to trimming and J lost 0 bases, with 11 bases between them. This CDR3 spans 14 amino acids. The CDR3 DNA reads as TGTGCCAGCAGCGTGAGTGCCGTCTCCTACGAGCAGTACTTC. Its translation is CASSVSAVSYEQYF.

This chain connects TRBV5-1 to TRBJ2-1; tentatively, D is TRBD1 (5 bases). The germline CDR1 and CDR2 sequences are SGHRS and YFSETQ. V lost 2 bases to trimming and J lost 5 bases, with 14 bases between them. This CDR3 has 15 amino acids. For the CDR3, the DNA is TGCGCCAGCAGCTTACAGGTCTCTGGGAACAATGAGCAGTTCTTC. Amino acids: CASSLQVSGNNEQFF.

This chain uses TRBV30 with TRBJ2-7; 8 bases line up with TRBD2. V was clipped by 0 bases and J by 1 base; unmatched bases: 5. Germline V gene sequence: CDR1 GTSNPN, CDR2 SVGIG (reference sequence). The CDR3 length is 15 residues. The CDR3 loop reads CAWSVRGGRSYEQYF. For the CDR3, the DNA is TGTGCCTGGAGTGTACGAGGCGGGAGGTCCTACGAGCAGTACTTC.

CDR3 sequence (DNA): TGCGCCAGCAGCCAACAACTAGCGGGAGTATTTAATGAGCAGTTCTTC. Protein product: CASSQQLAGVFNEQFF. V is TRBV4-3 and J is TRBJ2-1; TRBD2 matches at 11 bases. Trimming took 2 bases from V and 7 from J; bases not matched to a gene: 7. Germline-derived CDR1 and CDR2 are LGHNA and YSLEER. The CDR3 length is 16 residues.

The chain links TRBV2 to TRBJ2-7; 9 bases map to TRBD1. This CDR3 spans 14 amino acids. The J segment lost 2 bases and the V segment lost 8 bases, leaving 7 bases of the junction unmatched. The germline CDR1 and CDR2 sequences are SNHLY and FYNNEI. The CDR3 reads CASLGDRDTYEQYF. CDR3 DNA: TGTGCCAGCTTAGGGGACAGGGATACCTACGAGCAGTACTTC.

CDR3 sequence: CASSPRGRQPQHF. DNA for the CDR3: TGTGCCAGCAGTCCCCGGGGGAGACAGCCCCAGCATTTT. This chain connects TRBV28 to TRBJ1-5, with TRBD1 as a possible D gene (5 bases). CDR1 is MDHEN and CDR2 is SYDVKM in the germline V gene. V dropped 5 bases and J dropped 7 bases, with 12 bases sitting between them. The CDR3 covers 13 residues. Full variable domain (missing parts from reference TRBV28 and TRBJ1-5): DVKVTQSSRYLVKRTGEKVFLECVQDMDHENMFWYRQDPGLGLRLIYFSYDVKMKEKGDIPEGYSVSREKKERFSLILESASTNQTSMYLCASSPRGRQPQHFGDGTRLSIL.

This clone was observed a few times. This chain connects TRBV5-1 to TRBJ2-7; 14 nucleotides match TRBD2. The V gene end was trimmed by 4 bases and the J gene end by 7 bases; junction bases not matched to a gene: 7. Germline values: CDR1 SGHRS, CDR2 YFSETQ. The CDR3 sequence is 15 residues long. DNA of the CDR3: TGCGCCAGCAGCAGGGGACTAGCGGGAGTCGGAGAGCAGTACTTC. Translated, it gives CASSRGLAGVGEQYF.

The CDR3 region is CASSLGPAVRTEAFF. CDR3 DNA: TGTGCCAGCAGCTTAGGGCCTGCAGTCAGAACTGAAGCTTTCTTT. The chain joins TRBV7-3 to TRBJ1-1; D gene uncertain. Trimming shortened V by 2 bases and J by 5 bases, and 15 bases separated the two germline ends. The germline V gene has CDR1 SGHTA and CDR2 FQGTGA. The CDR3 contains 15 residues.

The chain couples TRBV19 to TRBJ1-1; TRBD1 matches 10 bases. Losses at the gene ends were 4 bases for V and 1 base for J; bases not matched to a gene: 3. Germline values: CDR1 LNHDA, CDR2 SQIVND (reference sequence). The CDR3 extends over 15 amino acids. The CDR3 DNA sequence: TGTGCCAGTAGTACTCGACAGGGGGCGAACACTGAAGCTTTCTTT. Translating gives CASSTRQGANTEAFF.

This sequence joins TRBV4-3 and TRBJ2-2; weak D call: TRBD2 (5 bases). The V gene lost 0 bases and the J gene lost 6 bases, with 14 bases spanning the gap. CDR3 size: 16 residues. CDR1 is LGHNA, CDR2 YSLEER, per germline. The CDR3 region is CASSQEGAVRAGELFF. CDR3 coding DNA: TGCGCCAGCAGCCAAGAGGGAGCAGTACGCGCCGGGGAGCTGTTTTTT.

The rearrangement joins TRBV20-1 to TRBJ2-6; possibly TRBD1 for D (6 bases). V was clipped by 3 bases and J by 2 bases, with 8 bases between them. Germline assignment: CDR1 DFQATT and CDR2 SNEGSKA (reference sequence). CDR3 length: 14 amino acids. Here the CDR3 reads CSASWTAGANVLTF. CDR3 nucleotide sequence: TGCAGTGCTAGTTGGACAGCTGGGGCCAACGTCCTGACTTTC.